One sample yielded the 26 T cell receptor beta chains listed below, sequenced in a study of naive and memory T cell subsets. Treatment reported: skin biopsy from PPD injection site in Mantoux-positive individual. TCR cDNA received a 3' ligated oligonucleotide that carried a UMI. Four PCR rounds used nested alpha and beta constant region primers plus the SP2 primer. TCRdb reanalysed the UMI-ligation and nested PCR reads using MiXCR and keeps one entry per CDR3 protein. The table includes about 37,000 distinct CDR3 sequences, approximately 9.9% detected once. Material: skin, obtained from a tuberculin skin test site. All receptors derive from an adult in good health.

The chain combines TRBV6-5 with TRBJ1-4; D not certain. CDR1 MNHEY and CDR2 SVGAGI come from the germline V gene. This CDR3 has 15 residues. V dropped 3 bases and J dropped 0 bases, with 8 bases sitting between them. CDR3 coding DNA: TGTGCCAGCAGTTATTGGAGGGCAACTAATGAAAAACTGTTTTTT. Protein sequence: CASSYWRATNEKLFF.

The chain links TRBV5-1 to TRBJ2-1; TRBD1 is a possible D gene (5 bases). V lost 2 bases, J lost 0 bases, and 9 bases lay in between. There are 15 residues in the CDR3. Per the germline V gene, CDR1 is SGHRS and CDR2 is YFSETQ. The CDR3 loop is CASSLRQNSYNEQFF. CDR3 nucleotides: TGCGCCAGCAGCTTAAGACAGAACTCCTACAATGAGCAGTTCTTC. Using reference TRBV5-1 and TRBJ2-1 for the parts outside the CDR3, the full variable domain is KAGVTQTPRYLIKTRGQQVTLSCSPISGHRSVSWYQQTPGQGLQFLFEYFSETQRNKGNFPGRFSGRQFSNSRSEMNVSTLELGDSALYLCASSLRQNSYNEQFFGPGTRLTVL.

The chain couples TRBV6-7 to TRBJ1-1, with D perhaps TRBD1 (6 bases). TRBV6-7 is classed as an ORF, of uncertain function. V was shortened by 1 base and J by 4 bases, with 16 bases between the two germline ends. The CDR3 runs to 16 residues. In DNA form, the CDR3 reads TGTGCCAGCAGTTACTGGGGTCCAGGGGAGGTCACTGAAGCTTTCTTT. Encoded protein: CASSYWGPGEVTEAFF.

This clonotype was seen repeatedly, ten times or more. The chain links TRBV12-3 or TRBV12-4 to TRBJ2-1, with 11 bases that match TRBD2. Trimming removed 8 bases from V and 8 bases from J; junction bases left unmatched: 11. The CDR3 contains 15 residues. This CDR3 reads CASVRDSGRVDEQFF. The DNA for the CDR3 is TGTGCCAGCGTCCGAGATAGCGGGAGGGTCGATGAGCAGTTCTTC.

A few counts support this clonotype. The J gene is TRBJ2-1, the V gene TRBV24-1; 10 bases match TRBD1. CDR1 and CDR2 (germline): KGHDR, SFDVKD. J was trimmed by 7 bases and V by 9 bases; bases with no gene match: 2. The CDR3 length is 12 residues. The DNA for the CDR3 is TGTGCCACCTCGGGACAGGGGAATGAGCAGTTCTTC. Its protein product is CATSGQGNEQFF.

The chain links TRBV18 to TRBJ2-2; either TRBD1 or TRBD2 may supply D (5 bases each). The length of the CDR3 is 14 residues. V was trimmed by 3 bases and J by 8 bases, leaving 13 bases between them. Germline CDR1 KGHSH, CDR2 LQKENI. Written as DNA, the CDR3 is TGTGCCAGCTCACCCTCCGGGGCTCGAGGGGAGCTGTTTTTT. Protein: CASSPSGARGELFF.

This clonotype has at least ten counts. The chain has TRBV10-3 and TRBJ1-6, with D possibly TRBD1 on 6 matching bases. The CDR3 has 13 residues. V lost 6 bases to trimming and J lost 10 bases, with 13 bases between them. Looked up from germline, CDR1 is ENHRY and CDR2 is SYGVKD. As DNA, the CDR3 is TGTGCCATCAGCGAAACAGGGAAATCACCCCTCCACTTT. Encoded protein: CAISETGKSPLHF.

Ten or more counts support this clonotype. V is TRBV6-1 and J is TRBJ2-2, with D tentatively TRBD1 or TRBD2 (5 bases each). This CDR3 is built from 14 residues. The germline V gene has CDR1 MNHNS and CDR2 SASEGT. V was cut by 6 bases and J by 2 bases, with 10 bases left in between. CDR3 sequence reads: CASSPGPNTGELFF. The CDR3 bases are TGTGCCAGCAGCCCGGGACCCAACACCGGGGAGCTGTTTTTT.

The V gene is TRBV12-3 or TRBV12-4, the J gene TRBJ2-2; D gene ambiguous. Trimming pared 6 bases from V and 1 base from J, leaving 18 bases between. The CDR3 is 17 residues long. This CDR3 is CASSPPRRAQNTGELFF. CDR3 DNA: TGTGCCAGCAGCCCTCCCCGACGGGCTCAGAACACCGGGGAGCTGTTTTTT.

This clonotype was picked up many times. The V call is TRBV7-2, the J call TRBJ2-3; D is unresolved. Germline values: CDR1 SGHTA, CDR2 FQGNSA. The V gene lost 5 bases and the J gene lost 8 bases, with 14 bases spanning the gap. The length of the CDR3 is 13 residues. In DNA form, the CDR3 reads TGTGCCAGCAGCAGCCCCCCGGTTGGTACGCAGTATTTT. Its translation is CASSSPPVGTQYF.

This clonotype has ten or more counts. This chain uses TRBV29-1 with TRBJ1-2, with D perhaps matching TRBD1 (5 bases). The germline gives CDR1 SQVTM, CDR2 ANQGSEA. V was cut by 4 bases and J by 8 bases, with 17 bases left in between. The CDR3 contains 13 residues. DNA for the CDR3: TGCAGCGTTGGGGGAGGGACGTATGGCGGCTACACCTTC. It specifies CSVGGGTYGGYTF.

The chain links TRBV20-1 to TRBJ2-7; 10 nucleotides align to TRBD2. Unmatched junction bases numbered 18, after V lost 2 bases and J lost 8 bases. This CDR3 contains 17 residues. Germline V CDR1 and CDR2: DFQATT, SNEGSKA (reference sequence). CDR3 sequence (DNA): TGCAGTGCTAGATCCCCGGGACTAGCGCCCCAATCCCCGAAGCAGTACTTC. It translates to CSARSPGLAPQSPKQYF.

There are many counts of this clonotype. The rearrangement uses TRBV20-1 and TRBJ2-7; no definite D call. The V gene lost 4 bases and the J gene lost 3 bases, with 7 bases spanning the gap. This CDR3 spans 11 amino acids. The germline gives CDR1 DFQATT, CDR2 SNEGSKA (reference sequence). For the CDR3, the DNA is TGCAGTGCTATCAGAGGCTACGAGCAGTACTTC. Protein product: CSAIRGYEQYF.

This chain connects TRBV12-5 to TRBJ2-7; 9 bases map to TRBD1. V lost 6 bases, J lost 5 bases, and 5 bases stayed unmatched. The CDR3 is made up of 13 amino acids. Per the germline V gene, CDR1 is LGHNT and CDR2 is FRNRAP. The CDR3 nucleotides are TGTGCTAGTGGGGGGGACAGGGTCGACGAGCAGTACTTC. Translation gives CASGGDRVDEQYF.

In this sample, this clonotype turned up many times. CDR3 loop: CASSQETGGPYEQYF. CDR3 bases: TGCGCCAGCAGCCAAGAGACAGGGGGCCCTTACGAGCAGTACTTC. J is TRBJ2-7 and V is TRBV4-1; TRBD1 aligns across 10 bases. The CDR3 runs to 15 residues. Unmatched junction bases numbered 3, after V lost 0 bases and J lost 4 bases. CDR1 and CDR2 from the germline V gene are MGHRA and YSYEKL.

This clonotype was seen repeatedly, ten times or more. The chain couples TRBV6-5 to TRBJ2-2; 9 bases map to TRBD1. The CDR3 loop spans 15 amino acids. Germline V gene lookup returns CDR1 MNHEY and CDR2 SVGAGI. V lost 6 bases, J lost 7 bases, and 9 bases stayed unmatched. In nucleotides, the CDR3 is TGTGCCAGCAGAAGGACAGGGGCGCGGGGCGGGGAGCTGTTTTTT. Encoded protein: CASRRTGARGGELFF.

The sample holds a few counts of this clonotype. The CDR3 reads CASSLMLGSIGEQFF. CDR3 nucleotide sequence: TGTGCCAGCAGTTTGATGTTAGGGAGTATCGGTGAGCAGTTCTTC. The chain has TRBV6-5 and TRBJ2-1; maybe TRBD2 (5 bases). Trimming took 4 bases from V and 9 from J, leaving 19 bases between them. Germline lookup yields CDR1 MNHEY and CDR2 SVGAGI. The CDR3 consists of 15 residues.

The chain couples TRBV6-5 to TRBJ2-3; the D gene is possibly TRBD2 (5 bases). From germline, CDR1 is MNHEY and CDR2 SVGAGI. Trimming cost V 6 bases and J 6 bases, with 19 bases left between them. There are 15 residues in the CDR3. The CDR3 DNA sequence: TGTGCCAGCAGGGCGACATTCCTGAGGGATGATACGCAGTATTTT. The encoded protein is CASRATFLRDDTQYF.

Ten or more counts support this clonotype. CDR3 region: CSASTLRGEQPQHF. In nucleotides, the CDR3 is TGCAGTGCTAGTACGCTAAGGGGAGAACAGCCCCAGCATTTT. The gene calls are TRBV20-1 and TRBJ1-5, with TRBD1 as a possible D gene (5 bases). The CDR3 is 14 residues long. Germline V lookup: CDR1 DFQATT, CDR2 SNEGSKA (reference sequence). Between the trimmed V and J ends, which lost 3 bases and 7 bases, there was a span of 16 bases.

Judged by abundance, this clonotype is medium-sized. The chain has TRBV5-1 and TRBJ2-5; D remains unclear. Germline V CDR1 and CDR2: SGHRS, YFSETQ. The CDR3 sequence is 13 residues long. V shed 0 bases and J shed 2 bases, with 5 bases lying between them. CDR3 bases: TGCGCCAGCAGCTTGGGCAGGCAAGAGACCCAGTACTTC. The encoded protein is CASSLGRQETQYF. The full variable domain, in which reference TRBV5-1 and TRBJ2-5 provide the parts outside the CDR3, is KAGVTQTPRYLIKTRGQQVTLSCSPISGHRSVSWYQQTPGQGLQFLFEYFSETQRNKGNFPGRFSGRQFSNSRSEMNVSTLELGDSALYLCASSLGRQETQYFGPGTRLLVL.

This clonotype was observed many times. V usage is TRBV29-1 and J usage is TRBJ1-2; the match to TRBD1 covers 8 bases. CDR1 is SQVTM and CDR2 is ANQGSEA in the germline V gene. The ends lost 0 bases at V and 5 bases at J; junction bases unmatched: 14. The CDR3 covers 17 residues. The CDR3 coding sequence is TGCAGCGTTGAAGATCTTCTGAGGACAGGGATGAATTATGGCTACACCTTC. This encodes CSVEDLLRTGMNYGYTF.

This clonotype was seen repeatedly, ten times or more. CDR3 nucleotides: TGTGCCATCAGTACTGGGACAACCGAGCAGTACTTC. Translated: CAISTGTTEQYF. This rearrangement joins TRBV10-3 to TRBJ2-7, with D maybe TRBD1 (6 bases). This CDR3 is 12 amino acids long. CDR1 and CDR2 from the germline V gene are ENHRY and SYGVKD. V lost 5 bases and J 6 bases, leaving 11 bases between the germline ends.

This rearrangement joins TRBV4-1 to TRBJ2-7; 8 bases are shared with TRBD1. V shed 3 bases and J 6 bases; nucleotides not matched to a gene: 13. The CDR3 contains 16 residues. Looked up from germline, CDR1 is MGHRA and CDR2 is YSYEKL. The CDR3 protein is CASSQISGGQALEQYF. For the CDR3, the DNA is TGCGCCAGCAGCCAGATATCAGGGGGCCAGGCCCTCGAGCAGTACTTC.

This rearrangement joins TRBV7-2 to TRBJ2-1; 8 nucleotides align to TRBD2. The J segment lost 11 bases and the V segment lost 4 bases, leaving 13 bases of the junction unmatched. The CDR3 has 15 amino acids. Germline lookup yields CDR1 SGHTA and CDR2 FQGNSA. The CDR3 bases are TGTGCCAGCAGCTCACCCGGGACTAGGAATAAACAGCAGTTCTTC. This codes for CASSSPGTRNKQQFF.

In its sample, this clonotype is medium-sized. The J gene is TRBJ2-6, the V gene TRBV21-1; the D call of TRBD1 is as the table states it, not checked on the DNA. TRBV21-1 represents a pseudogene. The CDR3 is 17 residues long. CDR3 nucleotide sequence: TGTGCCAGCAGCAGCCGGGACGGTCGCTCTGGGGCCAACGTCCTGACTTTC. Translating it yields CASSSRDGRSGANVLTF.

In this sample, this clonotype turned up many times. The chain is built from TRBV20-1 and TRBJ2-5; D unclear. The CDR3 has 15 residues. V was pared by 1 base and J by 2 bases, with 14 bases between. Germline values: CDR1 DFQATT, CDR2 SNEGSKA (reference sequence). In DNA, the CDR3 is TGCAGTGCTAGAGGGCTAGAGCTCCTACAAGAGACCCAGTACTTC. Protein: CSARGLELLQETQYF.